Described below is a single TCR beta chain sequence and its context. Residents of 24 US areas, aged 18 to 89 years, made up the participants. After removal of 5 bases from V and 5 bases from J, the junction contained 10 bases not matched to a gene. This CDR3 comprises 15 residues. Germline CDR1 and CDR2: LNHNV and YYDKDF (reference sequence). The entry originates in a study of blood T cell repertoires in COVID-19. Assay: immunoSEQ multiplex PCR; the TCRdb copy retains only in-frame clones and omits some. The table records approximately 480,000 clones, 75% to 90% of them present only once. This clonotype was sampled from a woman aged 18-29 years who had recovered from COVID-19. The sample comprised PBMCs or T cells enriched from blood (not recorded which). The chain joins TRBV15 to TRBJ2-7; 9 bases match TRBD1. The CDR3 nucleotides are TGTGCCACCAGCTCACCCCGGGACAGGGACAACGAGCAGTACTTC. Translated, it gives CATSSPRDRDNEQYF.